Described below is a single T cell receptor (beta chain) sequence and its context. There is no known antigen for this receptor. Per-nucleotide qualities are absent, and no much larger clonotype sits a single base away. The sample comes from a study of lymphopenia after photon versus proton radiotherapy (dated by TCRdb to the late 2010s). Regarding the study in general: In patients with gastrointestinal tumors who developed high-grade lymphopenia, the study compared the immunological effects of photon radiation therapy with those of proton radiation therapy. The goal of the study was to describe how the two radiation modalities differ in their effects on the immune system. The 20 patients in the cohort had gastrointestinal tumors, were treated with either photon or proton therapy, and subsequently developed lymphopenia. What the authors observed across the whole study: Across the cohort, an inverse correlation was found between a larger post-nadir drop in TCR diversity and overall survival time among patients who died. After the lymphocyte count nadir, photon-treated repertoires showed oligoclonal expansion, especially of CD8+ Temra cells, which drove the drop in diversity. Relative stability during treatment was observed in proton-treated patients, whereas loss of naive T cells and TCR diversity and gain of effector/memory populations were observed in photon-treated patients. The authors looked at the survival association only in patients who died, and they framed better survival with proton therapy as a possibility rather than a demonstrated result.

V loses 4 bases, J loses 2 bases, and the germline ends lie 10 bases apart. Including cysteine and phenylalanine, the CDR3 has 15 amino acids. Only CDR3 DNA remains: 45 bases, in frame from the first base. From the germline V gene (reference sequence), CDR1 is SGHNT and CDR2 is YYREEE. The method behind the library was the immunoSEQ multiplex PCR assay. Deep sequencing of rearranged TCR beta loci, alongside multiparametric flow cytometry, was used to profile T cell repertoires. As stored in TCRdb, this immuneACCESS dataset retains in-frame rearrangements with V and J assigned. A fraction of the clones does not appear; measured against another copy, unresolved V genes explain less than half of the discrepancy, and the remainder lacks a known reason. The sample includes some 40,000 clones, with 92% observed a single time. The ten largest clones take up approximately 14% of the sample.

This clonotype was obtained from a man aged 55 to 70 with cholangiocarcinoma. This specimen consisted of peripheral blood, obtained from a patient treated with photon-based radiotherapy. The chain links TRBV5-4 with TRBJ1-6; no D segment can be confidently identified. The CDR3 sequence is CASSPAQTYNSPLHF. The sequenced DNA: TGTGCCAGCAGCCCTGCCCAGACCTATAATTCACCCCTCCACTTT.